These T cell receptor beta chains were read from a single sample in a study of PD-L1 blockade in urothelial cancer. TCRdb keeps only in-frame clones here, not all; method: immunoSEQ multiplex PCR. Found here are about 74,000 clones, roughly 90% of them singletons; the top ten hold around 4.2%. The specimen comprised PBMCs, sampled around atezolizumab (anti-PD-L1) treatment. The receptors here all came from a man in his 70s with urothelial cancer. CDR3s include the opening cysteine and the closing phenylalanine or tryptophan. A D gene is named only where the DNA matches it firmly. Not every row has a clone size; where given, it reads once, few, many or a size class.

clone_size d_call j_call v_call cdr3_nt cdr3_aa
- TRBD2 TRBJ2-1 TRBV6-6 TGTGCCAGCAGCTCGACTAGCGTCGAGCAGTTCTTC CASSSTSVEQFF
- TRBD1 TRBJ2-7 TRBV4-1 TGCGCCAGCAGCCAAGATCCCGGCAGGGGGCAAGTATACGAGCAGTACTTC CASSQDPGRGQVYEQYF
- TRBD2 TRBJ2-1 TRBV9 TGTGCCAGCAGCGTGTTTTCGCCCCAGGCTAGCGGTCACAATGAGCAGTTCTTC CASSVFSPQASGHNEQFF
- TRBD1 TRBJ1-4 TRBV7-2 TGTGCCAGCAGCTTAGGGGCGACAGGGGGCCCAAAACTGTTTTTT CASSLGATGGPKLFF
- TRBD1 TRBJ1-2 TRBV9 TGTGCCAGCAGCCCGACAGGGACCAACTATGGCTACACCTTC CASSPTGTNYGYTF
- - TRBJ1-5 TRBV14 TGTGCCAGCAGCCAAGACCAGAATCAGCCCCAGCATTTT CASSQDQNQPQHF
- TRBD2 TRBJ2-1 TRBV5-1 TGCGCCAGCAGCTTAAATCCGGGACTAGCGGGAGGGAGCTCCTACAATGAGCAGTTCTTC CASSLNPGLAGGSSYNEQFF
- - TRBJ1-5 TRBV7-2 TGTGCCAGCAGCTTAAATTCCCGACAGATCAATCAGCCCCAGCATTTT CASSLNSRQINQPQHF
- - TRBJ2-1 TRBV5-6 TGTGCCAGCAGCTTGCCCCCAGGGGTTGCGGTCGATGAGCAGTTCTTC CASSLPPGVAVDEQFF
- TRBD1 TRBJ1-1 TRBV5-1 TGCGCCAGCAGCTACCAACAGGGGCTTGGGACTGAAGCTTTCTTT CASSYQQGLGTEAFF
- TRBD1 TRBJ2-7 TRBV5-1 TGCGCCAGCAGCACGGGACAGGGAGAGCAGTACTTC CASSTGQGEQYF
- - TRBJ2-6 TRBV10-3 TGTGCCATCAGCCTACCTAGCTCTGGGGCCAACGTCCTGACTTTC CAISLPSSGANVLTF
- - TRBJ1-5 TRBV10-3 TGTGCCACGGGGTACGATAGTCAGCCCCAGCATTTT CATGYDSQPQHF
- TRBD1 TRBJ1-1 TRBV7-3 TGTGCCAGCAGCTTGACAGGGAGGAACACTGAAGCTTTCTTT CASSLTGRNTEAFF
- TRBD2 TRBJ2-5 TRBV10-2 TGCGCCAGCAGTGAGGCCCGACTAGCGGGAGGAGTAGAGACCCAGTACTTC CASSEARLAGGVETQYF
- TRBD1 TRBJ1-1 TRBV28 TGTGCCAGCAGTTTGGGCAGGGGGTTCATGAACACTGAAGCTTTCTTT CASSLGRGFMNTEAFF
- - TRBJ2-3 TRBV25-1 TGTGCCAGCAGTGGCGGACAGCTTAAATTAGATACGCAGTATTTT CASSGGQLKLDTQYF
- - TRBJ2-7 TRBV6-1 TGTGCCAGCAGTGAAGCCCCAGTATACGAGCAGTACTTC CASSEAPVYEQYF
few - TRBJ1-4 TRBV11-2 TGTGCCAGCAGCCCAGGGTTGACTAATGAAAAACTGTTTTTT CASSPGLTNEKLFF
- - TRBJ2-5 TRBV5-5 TGTGCCAGCAGCTTGAGTGTAGAAGAGACCCAGTACTTC CASSLSVEETQYF
few TRBD1 TRBJ2-5 TRBV5-1 TGCGCCAGCAGCCACGGACAGGGAGCAGAGACCCAGTACTTC CASSHGQGAETQYF
once - TRBJ1-1 TRBV21-1 TGTGCCAGCAGCAAAGTAGTAGAAAAAGGGAGGACTGAAGCTTTCTTT CASSKVVEKGRTEAFF